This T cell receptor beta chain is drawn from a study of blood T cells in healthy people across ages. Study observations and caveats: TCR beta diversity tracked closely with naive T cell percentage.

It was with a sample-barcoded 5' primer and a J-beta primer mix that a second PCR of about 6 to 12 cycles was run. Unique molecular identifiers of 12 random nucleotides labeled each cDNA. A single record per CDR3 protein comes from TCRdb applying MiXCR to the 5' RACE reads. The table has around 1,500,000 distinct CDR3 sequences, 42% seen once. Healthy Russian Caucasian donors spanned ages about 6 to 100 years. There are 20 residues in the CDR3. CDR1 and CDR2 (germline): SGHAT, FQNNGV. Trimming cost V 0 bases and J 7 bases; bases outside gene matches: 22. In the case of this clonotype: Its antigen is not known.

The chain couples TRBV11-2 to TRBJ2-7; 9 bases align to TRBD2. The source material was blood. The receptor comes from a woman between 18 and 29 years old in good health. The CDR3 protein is CASSLDLVSGSLRSRNEQYF. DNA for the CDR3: TGTGCCAGCAGCTTAGATCTGGTTAGCGGGAGCCTAAGGTCTCGAAATGAGCAGTACTTC.